The 3 T cell receptor beta chains in this list originate from one sample, sequenced in a study of T cell responses to AZD1222 COVID-19 vaccine. The assay was immunoSEQ multiplex PCR, and TCRdb's table has in-frame clones only and misses some. The sample carries about 97,000 clones, about 90% recorded once. The sequenced sample was peripheral blood, obtained on day 0 of AZD1222 vaccination. Receptors were obtained from an adult in good health.

V gene TRBV28 combines with J gene TRBJ2-4, with D possibly called TRBD1 or TRBD2 (7 bases each). The germline V and J ends were trimmed by 5 bases and 8 bases, with 19 bases remaining between them. CDR3 size: 15 residues. Per germline, CDR1 MDHEN and CDR2 SYDVKM. The CDR3, as DNA: TGTGCCAGCAGTACCCGACAGGGAGGGTATGACATTCAGTACTTC. Translation: CASSTRQGGYDIQYF.

This chain uses TRBV7-2 with TRBJ2-1; 11 nucleotides align to TRBD1. In germline, CDR1 is SGHTA, CDR2 FQGNSA. The ends lost 1 base at V and 4 bases at J; junction bases unmatched: 3. CDR3 length: 16 residues. CDR3 sequence (DNA): TGTGCCAGCAGCTTAGTGGGGACAGGGGGTTACAATGAGCAGTTCTTC. It is translated as CASSLVGTGGYNEQFF.

This clone was seen once. The V and J genes are TRBV6-6 and TRBJ2-7, with D hard to call. Germline CDR1 and CDR2: MNHNY and SVGAGI (reference sequence). The ends were cut back, 5 bases at V and 0 bases at J, with 8 bases in the middle. The CDR3 spans 13 residues. This CDR3 is CASSKQSSYEQYF. The CDR3, as DNA: TGTGCCAGCAGTAAACAAAGCTCCTACGAGCAGTACTTC.